These 22 T cell receptor beta chains share one sample of origin, sequenced in a study of T cell changes during pregnancy in multiple sclerosis. Generated by immunoSEQ multiplex PCR, the TCRdb table keeps only in-frame clones and is missing some. The sample holds over 35,000 clones, roughly nine tenths seen once. The sequenced sample was CD8+ T cells from peripheral blood mononuclear cells, obtained before pregnancy. The receptors were gathered from a female donor with multiple sclerosis, enrolled in a pregnancy study.

The chain carries TRBV4-1 and TRBJ1-1; maybe TRBD1 (6 bases). V dropped 0 bases and J dropped 4 bases, with 12 bases sitting between them. In germline, CDR1 is MGHRA, CDR2 YSYEKL. The CDR3 totals 15 residues. In DNA form, the CDR3 reads TGCGCCAGCAGCCAAGAATTGGGGGGGCGCACTGAAGCTTTCTTT. It encodes CASSQELGGRTEAFF.

The chain has TRBV27 and TRBJ1-5; D remains unclear. This CDR3 contains 13 residues. V was pared by 6 bases and J by 4 bases, with 10 bases between. The V gene's germline CDR1 is MNHEY and CDR2 SMNVEV (reference sequence). The CDR3 region has the DNA TGTGCCAGCAGGGGAGCGGGGAATCAGCCCCAGCATTTT. Encoded protein: CASRGAGNQPQHF.

The chain is built from TRBV11-3 and TRBJ2-7; 13 nucleotides agree with TRBD2. Germline V gene data show CDR1 as SGHNT and CDR2 as YENEEA. This CDR3 is 15 amino acids long. Trimming cost V 5 bases and J 4 bases; bases outside gene matches: 5. CDR3 sequence reads: CASSPGLAGIYEQYF. In nucleotides, the CDR3 is TGTGCCAGCAGCCCGGGACTAGCGGGAATTTACGAGCAGTACTTC.

This chain joins TRBV2 and TRBJ1-1, with unresolved D. Germline lookup yields CDR1 SNHLY and CDR2 FYNNEI. Trimming took 8 bases from V and 0 from J, leaving 7 bases between them. There are 12 residues in the CDR3. In DNA, the CDR3 is TGTGCCAGCCTTAAATTGAACACTGAAGCTTTCTTT. Protein product: CASLKLNTEAFF.

This chain uses TRBV2 with TRBJ1-2, with a possible D match to TRBD1 (5 bases). V gave up 6 bases and J gave up 8 bases, with 13 bases separating them. Germline V gene lookup returns CDR1 SNHLY and CDR2 FYNNEI. The CDR3 spans 12 residues. CDR3 sequence reads: CASRGQGDGYTF. The CDR3 DNA sequence: TGTGCCAGCAGAGGGCAGGGTGACGGCTACACCTTC.

In its sample, this clone was seen a few times. The J gene is TRBJ1-2, the V gene TRBV28; D not resolved. The germline V and J ends were trimmed by 4 bases and 4 bases, with 7 bases remaining between them. Germline V lookup: CDR1 MDHEN, CDR2 SYDVKM. This CDR3 contains 12 residues. CDR3 amino acids: CASSSGTYGYTF. DNA of the CDR3: TGTGCCAGCAGTTCAGGTACCTATGGCTACACCTTC.

V usage is TRBV14 and J usage is TRBJ2-5; D is possibly TRBD1 (5 bases). There are 17 residues in the CDR3. Trimming removed 0 bases from V and 4 bases from J, with 18 bases in between. CDR1 is SGHDN and CDR2 is FVKESK in the germline V gene. CDR3 loop: CASSQEGAKGPPETQYF. The CDR3 nucleotides read TGTGCCAGCAGCCAAGAAGGGGCCAAGGGGCCCCCAGAGACCCAGTACTTC.

The V and J genes are TRBV5-4 and TRBJ1-1; 11 positions match TRBD1. With V trimmed by 2 bases and J by 3 bases, 3 bases remained unmatched. CDR1 is SGHNT and CDR2 is YYREEE in the germline V gene (reference sequence). The CDR3 contains 15 residues. In nucleotides, the CDR3 is TGTGCCAGCAGCTTCGGGACAGGGGGGTACACTGAAGCTTTCTTT. This encodes CASSFGTGGYTEAFF.

Written as DNA, the CDR3 is TGTGCCAGCTCACGGACTAGCGGAGATACAGATACGCAGTATTTT. It translates to CASSRTSGDTDTQYF. V is TRBV18 and J is TRBJ2-3; 10 nucleotides line up with TRBD2. V lost 4 bases, J lost 3 bases, and 4 bases stayed unmatched. The V gene's germline CDR1 is KGHSH and CDR2 LQKENI. There are 15 residues in the CDR3.

The chain joins TRBV5-1 to TRBJ2-2; 8 bases agree with TRBD2. Losses at the gene ends were 0 bases for V and 4 bases for J; bases not matched to a gene: 8. The germline V gene has CDR1 SGHRS and CDR2 YFSETQ. The CDR3 totals 17 residues. CDR3 in amino acids: CASSLAGRGSGTGELFF. For the CDR3, the DNA is TGCGCCAGCAGCTTGGCCGGGAGGGGGAGCGGCACCGGGGAGCTGTTTTTT.

This clone was seen once. The chain links TRBV9 to TRBJ2-1, with 9 bases matching TRBD2. V was clipped by 4 bases and J by 5 bases; unmatched bases: 7. There are 15 residues in the CDR3. Germline CDR1 is SGDLS and CDR2 is YYNGEE. The CDR3 DNA reads TGTGCCAGCAGCCCCGAGTCTAGCGGGGACAATGAGCAGTTCTTC. Encoded protein: CASSPESSGDNEQFF.

The chain joins TRBV29-1 to TRBJ2-1, with a tentative D call TRBD2 (6 bases). The germline V gene encodes CDR1 SQVTM and CDR2 ANQGSEA. V lost 1 base, J lost 1 base, and 17 bases lay in between. The CDR3 runs 17 residues. As DNA, the CDR3 is TGCAGCGTTGAAGGGGTGGCGGGAACCAGATCCTACAATGAGCAGTTCTTC. Residues: CSVEGVAGTRSYNEQFF.

The rearrangement uses TRBV6-1 and TRBJ1-5, with D possibly TRBD1 on 5 matching bases. CDR3 length equals 15 residues. Trimming cost V 4 bases and J 4 bases, with 14 bases left between them. From germline, CDR1 is MNHNS and CDR2 SASEGT. CDR3 bases: TGTGCCAGCAGTGCCCTTTTGGGGGGTAATCAGCCCCAGCATTTT. This codes for CASSALLGGNQPQHF.

This rearrangement joins TRBV11-3 to TRBJ2-3; 15 nucleotides line up with TRBD2. Germline V lookup: CDR1 SGHNT, CDR2 YENEEA. The CDR3 consists of 16 residues. With V trimmed by 5 bases and J by 6 bases, 6 bases remained unmatched. The CDR3 here is CASSRTSGREKDTQYF. Written as DNA, the CDR3 is TGTGCCAGCAGCAGGACTAGCGGGAGGGAAAAGGATACGCAGTATTTT.

The chain employs TRBV19 and TRBJ2-7, with 7 bases fitting TRBD1. The CDR3 is made up of 15 amino acids. CDR1 is LNHDA and CDR2 is SQIVND in the germline V gene (reference sequence). Germline trimming cut 1 base from V and 2 bases from J; bases unmatched to any gene: 5. CDR3 sequence reads: CASSIGGTEAYEQYF. CDR3 DNA: TGTGCCAGTAGTATAGGAGGGACAGAAGCCTACGAGCAGTACTTC.

This clone appeared once. The chain joins TRBV27 to TRBJ2-1, with 7 bases matching TRBD2. Germline trimming cut 7 bases from V and 3 bases from J; bases unmatched to any gene: 6. CDR1 and CDR2 (germline): MNHEY, SMNVEV (reference sequence). The CDR3 consists of 14 residues. The CDR3 sequence is CASTPSGIYNEQFF. The DNA of the CDR3 is TGTGCCAGCACGCCCAGCGGGATCTACAATGAGCAGTTCTTC.

The chain recombines TRBV4-3 with TRBJ2-7; 7 nucleotides line up with TRBD2. J was trimmed by 3 bases and V by 1 base; bases with no gene match: 6. The germline V gene encodes CDR1 LGHNA and CDR2 YSLEER. The CDR3 runs 15 residues. In nucleotides, the CDR3 is TGCGCCAGCAGCCAAGGGTCAGCGGGGCTCTACGAGCAGTACTTC. It yields the protein CASSQGSAGLYEQYF.

The V gene is TRBV29-1, the J gene TRBJ2-3; no clear D. Trimming shortened V by 0 bases and J by 4 bases, and 11 bases separated the two germline ends. Germline V gene data show CDR1 as SQVTM and CDR2 as ANQGSEA. The CDR3 consists of 14 residues. The DNA for the CDR3 is TGCAGCGTTGAAGATGGCCCAGAGGCAGATACGCAGTATTTT. This codes for CSVEDGPEADTQYF.

J is TRBJ2-3 and V is TRBV4-3; 12 positions agree with TRBD2. This CDR3 contains 16 residues. The ends lost 3 bases at V and 6 bases at J; junction bases unmatched: 7. The germline V gene has CDR1 LGHNA and CDR2 YSLEER. The CDR3 nucleotides are TGCGCCAGCAGCCAGGGGACTAGCGGGTGGGAGGATACGCAGTATTTT. Protein product: CASSQGTSGWEDTQYF.

This chain connects TRBV27 to TRBJ1-4; TRBD1 is a possible D gene (6 bases). With 4 bases removed from V and 7 bases from J, the gap between germline ends came to 10 bases. Germline CDR1 reads MNHEY; CDR2 reads SMNVEV (reference sequence). The CDR3 is 13 residues long. The CDR3 DNA is TGTGCCAGCAGTTCAGGGGTTTTTGAAAAACTGTTTTTT. Amino acid sequence: CASSSGVFEKLFF.

V is TRBV28 and J is TRBJ2-1, with 10 bases identical to TRBD2. There are 15 residues in the CDR3. Germline V CDR1 and CDR2: MDHEN, SYDVKM. Germline trimming cut 8 bases from V and 10 bases from J; bases unmatched to any gene: 14. In DNA, the CDR3 is TGTGCCAGCTGCTTACGCATTCTAGCGGGAGAAGAGCAGTTCTTC. Protein product: CASCLRILAGEEQFF. Based on the CDR3 plus reference TRBV28 and TRBJ2-1, the full variable domain is DVKVTQSSRYLVKRTGEKVFLECVQDMDHENMFWYRQDPGLGLRLIYFSYDVKMKEKGDIPEGYSVSREKKERFSLILESASTNQTSMYLCASCLRILAGEEQFFGPGTRLTVL.

V is TRBV15 and J is TRBJ1-5; no reliable D call. Trimming took off 1 base at V and 6 bases at J, with 10 bases between the two ends. The germline gives CDR1 LNHNV, CDR2 YYDKDF (reference sequence). CDR3 length equals 14 residues. CDR3 sequence: CATSRARNRQPQHF. In nucleotides, the CDR3 is TGTGCCACCAGCAGAGCCCGTAATCGTCAGCCCCAGCATTTT.